This T cell receptor beta chain was sequenced in a study of T cells in narcolepsy. The protocol was immunoSEQ multiplex PCR, while the TCRdb copy is restricted to in-frame clones and leaves out a portion. Of 25,000 to 30,000 clones listed, around 78% are singletons. The sequence was obtained from a human donor with narcolepsy. The sequenced material came from CD45RA- memory CD4+ T cells from PBMCs.

The CDR3 here is CASSLQTSGGGTDTQYF. The CDR3 DNA is TGTGCCAGCAGCTTACAAACTAGCGGGGGAGGGACAGATACGCAGTATTTT. This chain uses TRBV7-3 with TRBJ2-3, with TRBD2 matching over 11 bases. Germline CDR1 SGHTA, CDR2 FQGTGA. This CDR3 has 17 amino acids. V trimming: 2 bases; J trimming: 3 bases; junction bases outside the gene matches: 7.